The T cell receptor (beta chain) described here comes from a study of response to subunit inactivated influenza vaccine. Points from the study as a whole: The study's authors posited that every seasonal influenza vaccination enlists few new T cells.

This CDR3 contains 15 residues. V lost 10 bases, J lost 5 bases, and 20 bases lay in between. The germline gives CDR1 MNHEY, CDR2 SVGEGT. As for this clonotype: Its matching antigen is unknown.

TCRdb recomputed calls from the RT-PCR reads with MiXCR, one row per CDR3 protein. Here the sample spans more than 550,000 distinct CDR3 sequences, about 11% being singletons. The sample in question was PBMCs from blood, obtained on the day of vaccination. The V gene is TRBV6-2 or TRBV6-3, the J gene TRBJ2-2; either TRBD1 or TRBD2 may supply D (5 bases each). This TCR came from a man aged 45 to 65 who received an inactivated influenza vaccine. Here the CDR3 reads CATRISGTWTGELFF. In DNA form, the CDR3 reads TGTGCCACCCGAATATCGGGGACGTGGACCGGGGAGCTGTTTTTT.